Each of the 25 T cell receptor beta chains below was sequenced from the same sample in a study of T cell repertoires in cytomegalovirus infection. TCRdb independently ran MiXCR on the reads; one entry per CDR3 protein. In the table there are about 300,000 distinct CDR3 sequences, roughly a tenth of which are singletons. Specimen: PBMCs. These receptors were taken from a human donor in good health (CMV status not recorded). Some clones in this sample may be carry-over from other donors' samples.

This clonotype has a count of ten or more. This chain joins TRBV7-3 and TRBJ2-5; no clear D. V lost 1 base and J 4 bases, leaving 16 bases between the germline ends. This CDR3 comprises 16 residues. The germline gives CDR1 SGHTA, CDR2 FQGTGA. CDR3 in amino acids: CASSLNRRGPRETQYF. DNA for the CDR3: TGTGCCAGCAGCTTAAACCGTCGTGGGCCCAGAGAGACCCAGTACTTC.

This clonotype was seen at least ten times. This chain links TRBV28 with TRBJ2-3, with D perhaps being TRBD1 or TRBD2 (6 bases each). The germline V gene encodes CDR1 MDHEN and CDR2 SYDVKM. This CDR3 region has 14 residues. V lost 8 bases and J 1 base, leaving 13 bases between the germline ends. In DNA, the CDR3 is TGTGCCAGCTGGAGGGGGGCGGGCACAGATACGCAGTATTTT. As protein: CASWRGAGTDTQYF.

In its sample, this clonotype was seen a few times. This chain connects TRBV19 to TRBJ1-6; the D is unclear. V lost 3 bases and J lost 10, with 13 bases in between. The CDR3 is made up of 14 amino acids. Germline assignment: CDR1 LNHDA and CDR2 SQIVND (reference sequence). Here the CDR3 reads CASSIGGYGSPLHF. CDR3 sequence (DNA): TGTGCCAGTAGTATCGGAGGGTATGGATCACCCCTCCACTTT.

This clonotype was counted ten times or more. V usage is TRBV28 and J usage is TRBJ2-1; 7 nucleotides agree with TRBD1. The germline V gene encodes CDR1 MDHEN and CDR2 SYDVKM. The CDR3 loop spans 14 amino acids. The trim removed 2 bases at V and 4 bases at J, leaving 2 bases unmatched. The CDR3 is CASSLGGQYNEQFF. The CDR3 DNA reads TGTGCCAGCAGTTTAGGGGGACAGTACAATGAGCAGTTCTTC.

In this sample, this clonotype turned up a few times. The chain links TRBV6-2 or TRBV6-3 to TRBJ2-2; D is possibly TRBD1 or TRBD2 (5 bases each). Germline V lookup: CDR1 MNHEY, CDR2 SVGEGT. The CDR3 spans 16 residues. The ends were cut back, 4 bases at V and 0 bases at J, with 12 bases in the middle. This CDR3 is CASSSPGRTNTGELFF. The CDR3 nucleotides read TGTGCCAGCAGTTCCCCGGGACGCACGAACACCGGGGAGCTGTTTTTT.

The chain employs TRBV3-1 and TRBJ2-2; 9 bases agree with TRBD2. The CDR3 length is 15 residues. Germline CDR1 reads LGHDT; CDR2 reads YNNKEL (reference sequence). The junction had 4 bases not matched to a gene; V was cut back by 2 bases and J by 6 bases. The CDR3 region is CASSQNRGGAGELFF. The CDR3 nucleotides read TGTGCCAGCAGCCAAAATCGCGGGGGGGCCGGGGAGCTGTTTTTT. Full variable domain (rest looked up from reference TRBV3-1 and TRBJ2-2): DTAVSQTPKYLVTQMGNDKSIKCEQNLGHDTMYWYKQDSKKFLKIMFSYNNKELIINETVPNRFSPKSPDKAHLNLHINSLELGDSAVYFCASSQNRGGAGELFFGEGSRLTVL.

This clonotype has ten or more counts. The chain recombines TRBV11-2 with TRBJ2-5; D may be TRBD1 (6 bases). V lost 7 bases and J lost 2, with 14 bases in between. Per germline, CDR1 SGHAT and CDR2 FQNNGV. CDR3 length: 14 residues. The CDR3 coding sequence is TGTGCCAGCACCGAAAGGGGGATTCAAGAGACCCAGTACTTC. This codes for CASTERGIQETQYF. The variable domain in full, completed from reference TRBV11-2 and TRBJ2-5, reads EAGVAQSPRYKIIEKRQSVAFWCNPISGHATLYWYQQILGQGPKLLIQFQNNGVVDDSQLPKDRFSAERLKGVDSTLKIQPAKLEDSAVYLCASTERGIQETQYFGPGTRLLVL.

A single count supports this clonotype. The chain joins TRBV20-1 to TRBJ1-3; no clear D gene. The CDR3 spans 12 residues. Germline V CDR1 and CDR2: DFQATT, SNEGSKA (reference sequence). Trimming removed 3 bases at V and 6 bases at J, with 9 bases between. Written as DNA, the CDR3 is TGCAGTGCTAGTAAGGGAGAAAACACCATATATTTT. Residues: CSASKGENTIYF.

At least ten counts were recorded for this clonotype. V and J are TRBV11-1 and TRBJ1-1; D is unresolved. Germline loops: CDR1 SGHAT, CDR2 FQDESV (reference sequence). The CDR3 has 12 residues. Trimming removed 6 bases at V and 8 bases at J, with 13 bases between. The DNA of the CDR3 is TGTGCCAGCAGTTTCCTGTCCCCAGAAGCTTTCTTT. Protein product: CASSFLSPEAFF.

This clonotype was found many times. The rearrangement joins TRBV28 to TRBJ1-2; TRBD1 agrees at 9 bases. Germline V CDR1 and CDR2: MDHEN, SYDVKM. V gave up 5 bases and J gave up 2 bases; unmatched junction bases: 12. The CDR3 runs to 17 residues. This chain's CDR3 is CASSPPHPDRGNYGYTF. DNA for the CDR3: TGTGCCAGCAGTCCACCTCACCCGGACAGGGGAAACTATGGCTACACCTTC.

This clonotype came up many times. The chain joins TRBV12-3 or TRBV12-4 to TRBJ1-5, with a possible D match to TRBD1 (5 bases). The ends were cut back, 7 bases at V and 8 bases at J, with 12 bases in the middle. CDR3 length: 12 residues. The CDR3 region is CASTGGVEPQHF. For the CDR3, the DNA is TGTGCCAGCACCGGGGGGGTTGAGCCCCAGCATTTT.

As regards this clonotype: A clone one base away is much larger, so this may be a read error. The CDR3 reads CASSIPGRYKQYF. CDR3 bases: TGTGCCAGTAGTATTCCAGGTAGATACAAGCAGTACTTC. This chain uses TRBV19 with TRBJ2-7, with unresolved D. V shed 3 bases and J shed 8 bases, with 14 bases lying between them. Germline V gives CDR1 LNHDA, CDR2 SQIVND (reference sequence). The CDR3 has 13 amino acids. Complete variable domain (other parts from reference TRBV19 and TRBJ2-7): DGGITQSPKYLFRKEGQNVTLSCEQNLNHDAMYWYRQDPGQGLRLIYYSQIVNDFQKGDIAEGYSVSREKKESFPLTVTSAQKNPTAFYLCASSIPGRYKQYFGPGTRLTVT.

In its sample, this clonotype was seen many times. The CDR3 nucleotides read TGCAGTGCTTACTGGACACAGCAAGAGACCCAGTACTTC. This gives the protein CSAYWTQQETQYF. The chain uses TRBV20-1 and TRBJ2-5, with a tentative D call TRBD1 (5 bases). CDR3 length: 13 amino acids. Germline CDR1 reads DFQATT; CDR2 reads SNEGSKA (reference sequence). V lost 5 bases and J lost 2, with 12 bases in between.

The rearrangement links TRBV5-1 to TRBJ1-1, with TRBD1 identical over 7 bases. This CDR3 spans 17 amino acids. V shed 2 bases, J shed 1 base, and the junction held 11 bases outside the gene matches. Germline values: CDR1 SGHRS, CDR2 YFSETQ. The CDR3 region is CASSFSGGALGNTEAFF. CDR3 sequence (DNA): TGCGCCAGCAGCTTTTCAGGGGGTGCTCTAGGGAACACTGAAGCTTTCTTT. The whole variable domain, filled in from reference TRBV5-1 and TRBJ1-1, reads KAGVTQTPRYLIKTRGQQVTLSCSPISGHRSVSWYQQTPGQGLQFLFEYFSETQRNKGNFPGRFSGRQFSNSRSEMNVSTLELGDSALYLCASSFSGGALGNTEAFFGQGTRLTVV.

In its sample, this clonotype was seen a few times. The chain joins TRBV7-9 to TRBJ1-1; D remains unclear. This CDR3 region has 14 residues. V dropped 4 bases and J dropped 4 bases, with 13 bases sitting between them. Germline CDR1 SEHNR, CDR2 FQNEAQ (reference sequence). The CDR3 loop is CASSYPGSLTEAFF. Written as DNA, the CDR3 is TGTGCCAGCAGCTACCCGGGCAGTCTCACTGAAGCTTTCTTT.

This clonotype was picked up many times. The chain recombines TRBV28 with TRBJ1-2; the D gene is possibly TRBD1 (6 bases). V lost 7 bases and J 4 bases, leaving 19 bases between the germline ends. The germline V gene has CDR1 MDHEN and CDR2 SYDVKM. The CDR3 sequence is 15 residues long. The CDR3 sequence: CASTDPAGGGYGYTF. The CDR3 DNA reads as TGTGCCAGCACCGACCCCGCGGGGGGCGGCTATGGCTACACCTTC.

This clonotype was recorded at least ten times. CDR3 DNA sequence: TGCGCCAGCAGCGGGACTAGCGGGGGGGCAGTAAATGAGCAGTTCTTC. It yields the protein CASSGTSGGAVNEQFF. The chain has TRBV5-1 and TRBJ2-1; TRBD2 matches at 16 bases. Trimming cost V 4 bases and J 7 bases; bases outside gene matches: 5. This CDR3 is 16 amino acids long. The germline CDR1 and CDR2 sequences are SGHRS and YFSETQ.

The chain combines TRBV28 with TRBJ1-1; 8 positions agree with TRBD1. The CDR3 is 13 residues long. Germline loops: CDR1 MDHEN, CDR2 SYDVKM. Trimming took 9 bases from V and 0 from J; bases not matched to a gene: 3. The CDR3 is CASGQGMNTEAFF. In DNA form, the CDR3 reads TGTGCCAGTGGACAGGGCATGAACACTGAAGCTTTCTTT.

Note on this clonotype: A much larger clone lies one base from this, so it may be a read error. The rearrangement uses TRBV6-5 and TRBJ2-7, with 8 positions matching TRBD2. Germline assignment: CDR1 MNHEY and CDR2 SVGAGI. After removal of 5 bases from V and 4 bases from J, the junction contained 13 bases not matched to a gene. The CDR3 runs to 16 residues. The CDR3 DNA sequence: TGTGCCAGCAGTCGGGGGGGGGGGGGGGGCAAGTACGAGCAGTACTTC. This gives the protein CASSRGGGGGKYEQYF.

This chain uses TRBV12-3 or TRBV12-4 with TRBJ2-4; 7 bases align to TRBD1. Unmatched junction bases numbered 5, after V lost 6 bases and J lost 0 bases. The CDR3 totals 15 residues. The CDR3, as DNA: TGTGCCAGCAGACGGGACAGCTTAGCCAAAAACATTCAGTACTTC. Translation gives CASRRDSLAKNIQYF.

V gene TRBV2 combines with J gene TRBJ2-7, with unresolved D. The CDR3 length is 11 residues. Germline values: CDR1 SNHLY, CDR2 FYNNEI. The V end was cut by 7 bases, the J end by 4 bases, with 8 bases between. The CDR3 protein is CASIDKYEQYF. In DNA form, the CDR3 reads TGTGCCAGCATTGACAAATACGAGCAGTACTTC.

This clonotype appeared a few times. The V and J genes are TRBV20-1 and TRBJ1-3; D unresolved. Trimming took off 0 bases at V and 7 bases at J, with 16 bases between the two ends. Germline CDR1 is DFQATT and CDR2 is SNEGSKA (reference sequence). This CDR3 has 15 residues. In nucleotides, the CDR3 is TGCAGTGCTAGAGACCGATCTCTTGCGAAGAACACCATATATTTT. Amino acids: CSARDRSLAKNTIYF.

This clonotype was seen at least ten times. The J gene is TRBJ1-2, the V gene TRBV20-1; 8 positions agree with TRBD1. This CDR3 is built from 14 residues. Germline V gives CDR1 DFQATT, CDR2 SNEGSKA (reference sequence). The V gene end was trimmed by 6 bases and the J gene end by 2 bases; junction bases not matched to a gene: 8. The CDR3 sequence: CSAPGQDLNYGYTF. CDR3 nucleotides: TGCAGTGCCCCGGGACAGGACCTCAACTATGGCTACACCTTC.

In this sample, this clonotype turned up many times. The chain combines TRBV28 with TRBJ1-3; 7 bases align to TRBD1. The CDR3 extends over 17 amino acids. The V gene end was trimmed by 2 bases and the J gene end by 0 bases; junction bases not matched to a gene: 7. Germline V gene data show CDR1 as MDHEN and CDR2 as SYDVKM. The CDR3 reads CASSLQGQINSGNTIYF. In nucleotides, the CDR3 is TGTGCCAGCAGTTTACAGGGACAGATAAACTCTGGAAACACCATATATTTT.

The sample holds many counts of this clonotype. V usage is TRBV28 and J usage is TRBJ1-5; D is uncertain. The CDR3 loop spans 12 amino acids. Trimming pared 6 bases from V and 4 bases from J, leaving 7 bases between. Germline V lookup: CDR1 MDHEN, CDR2 SYDVKM. The CDR3: CASRQPNQPQHF. For the CDR3, the DNA is TGTGCCAGCAGACAACCTAATCAGCCCCAGCATTTT. Looking up the rest from reference TRBV28 and TRBJ1-5 gives the full variable domain: DVKVTQSSRYLVKRTGEKVFLECVQDMDHENMFWYRQDPGLGLRLIYFSYDVKMKEKGDIPEGYSVSREKKERFSLILESASTNQTSMYLCASRQPNQPQHFGDGTRLSIL.